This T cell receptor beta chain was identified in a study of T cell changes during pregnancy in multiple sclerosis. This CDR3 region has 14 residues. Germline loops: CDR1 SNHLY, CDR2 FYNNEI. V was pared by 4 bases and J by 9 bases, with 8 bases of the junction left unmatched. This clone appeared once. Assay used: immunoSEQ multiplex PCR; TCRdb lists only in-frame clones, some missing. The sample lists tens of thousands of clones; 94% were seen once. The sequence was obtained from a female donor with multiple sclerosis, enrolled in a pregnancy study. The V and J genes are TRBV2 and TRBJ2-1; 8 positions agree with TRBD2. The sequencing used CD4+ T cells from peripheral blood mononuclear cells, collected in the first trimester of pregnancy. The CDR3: CASSADGGAFEQFF. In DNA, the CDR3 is TGTGCCAGCAGTGCTGACGGGGGGGCCTTTGAGCAGTTCTTC.